The sequence of this TCR beta chain was determined in a study of T cell responses to AZD1222 COVID-19 vaccine (dated by TCRdb to the early 2020s). A note on the overall study: AZD1222 recipients whose second dose came at about 4 weeks and those whose second dose came at about 12 weeks were combined into one group, since spike-specific TCR depth and breadth did not differ between the two schedules. A total of just over 230 trial participants underwent TCR sequencing, of whom about 200 had received two doses of AZD1222 and roughly 26 had received two doses of the MenACWY control vaccine. Trial participants were enrolled into age subgroups of 18-55, 56-69 and 70-plus years, which contained 148, 28 and 57 TCR-sequenced participants, respectively.

Per the publication, the time point label means: baseline before first vaccination. The vaccinee samples were drawn from two UK trials, COV001 and COV002, one of which was a single-blind randomized controlled phase 2/3 trial testing AZD1222 (ChAdOx1 nCoV-19) in healthy adults. For TCRbeta chain sequencing, PBMC samples from trial participants were taken at day 0 and at day 28 after the second dose. The CDR3 runs 12 amino acids, cysteine and phenylalanine included. The read is trimmed to its CDR3 DNA, 36 bases read in frame from base 1. V is reduced by 3 bases and J by 9 bases, leaving a spacing of 9 bases between them. CDR1 and CDR2, looked up from the germline V gene, are SNHLY and FYNNEI. The CDR3 regions of human TCRbeta chains were subjected to immunosequencing. Turning to the authors' computational methods: TCRs in the repertoires were matched against a reference library of SARS-CoV-2-specific TCRs that had been generated with the MIRA antigen-specificity platform. Breadth was defined as the fraction of unique TCRs that were SARS-CoV-2-associated, and depth was defined as the fraction of total T cells that were SARS-CoV-2-associated. Using the MIRA data, every spike-specific TCR was mapped to the spike region that the TCR reacted to and assigned to either a CD4 or a CD8 class. Log10-transformed breadth and depth values were compared by one-way ANOVA with Sidak's multiple comparisons tests. TCRdb provides this immuneACCESS table in a form limited to in-frame rearrangements. Some clones are lacking; in checked studies, under half of them reflect an unresolved V gene, and why the rest are absent is not known. V and J calls plus clone size are reproduced from that table; the DNA served to infer D and trimming. Here the sample has over 100,000 clones; 91% occur a single time. The top ten clones comprise 7.5% of the sample.

The investigation overall reported the following: The vaccine-associated CD4 TCRs covered the entire spike protein, and the dominant responses fell in regions 160-218 and 743-854. A significant rise in spike-specific TCR breadth and depth was observed after two AZD1222 doses relative to day 0 and relative to MenACWY recipients. Conclusions about previously exposed vaccinees were limited because only 6 or 7 AZD1222 recipients were SARS-CoV-2 seropositive at baseline. Because no day 14 peak-response samples were available, the repertoires could be characterized only after the peak T cell response. Nearly half of unique spike-specific TCRs reportedly recognized epitopes outside regions mutated in the B.1.351 and B.1.1.7 variants. Participants were mostly white British and included more females than males, and it was suggested by the authors that clonal diversity may have been underestimated. The 56-69-year group was small, and its depth increase did not reach significance, likely because of low power.

To note about this clone: This clone's antigen is unknown. Base quality data are lacking; no much larger clone is found one base away.

The V and J segments used are TRBV2 and TRBJ1-5; no D segment can be confidently identified. Sequenced material: peripheral blood, taken on day 0 of AZD1222 vaccination. This receptor was taken from an adult in good health. The DNA is as follows: TGTGCCAGCAGTGATGTTGCGTCGCCCCAGCATTTT. Its protein is CASSDVASPQHF.